A single sample gave rise to the 16 T cell receptor beta chains below, sequenced in a study of STAT3 mutations in large granular lymphocyte leukemia (dated by TCRdb to the late 2010s). Results the study describes overall, beyond this receptor: Every T-LGLL patient showed at least one immunodominant TCRbeta clonotype, and about half showed multiple immunodominant subclonotypes.

The method behind the library was the immunoSEQ multiplex PCR assay. Held by TCRdb, this immuneACCESS table contains in-frame sequences only and omits some clones. Under half of the omission traces to an unresolved V gene where checked; the cause of the rest is unknown. In this sample the table shows 10,000 to 15,000 clones, about 88% of which occur a single time. Less than 15% of the sample comes from the top ten. No antigen has been identified for these receptors. The sample comprised PBMCs. Receptors were obtained from a human donor with T large granular lymphocyte leukemia. Some clones in this sample may be carry-over from other donors' samples.

The CDR3 bases are TGTGCCAGCAGCTACTACGGGGGCGCCCCGAACACCGGGGAGCTGTTTTTT. Translating it yields CASSYYGGAPNTGELFF. The chain recombines TRBV7-9 with TRBJ2-2, with D possibly being TRBD1 or TRBD2 (6 bases each). The V gene lost 4 bases and the J gene lost 0 bases, with 15 bases spanning the gap. The germline V gene encodes CDR1 SEHNR and CDR2 FQNEAQ (reference sequence). The CDR3 runs to 17 residues.

V usage is TRBV2 and J usage is TRBJ1-4; D is undetermined. Germline lookup yields CDR1 SNHLY and CDR2 FYNNEI. Trimming removed 4 bases from V and 9 bases from J, with 9 bases in between. This CDR3 comprises 12 residues. The CDR3 DNA sequence: TGTGCCAGCAGTGTGTGGCAGCAAAAACTGTTTTTT. Its protein product is CASSVWQQKLFF.

The rearrangement uses TRBV5-6 and TRBJ2-7; 9 bases match TRBD1. V shed 2 bases, J shed 7 bases, and the junction held 7 bases outside the gene matches. The CDR3 loop spans 14 amino acids. CDR1 is SGHDT and CDR2 is YYEEEE in the germline V gene. The CDR3: CASSFGDRVVEQYF. The CDR3 nucleotides read TGTGCCAGCAGCTTTGGGGACAGGGTAGTTGAGCAGTACTTC.

Here the CDR3 DNA reads TGTGCCAGCAGCTTCCAGCCCATCTCTGGAAACACCATATATTTT. This encodes CASSFQPISGNTIYF. The rearrangement links TRBV11-2 to TRBJ1-3; D is unclear. CDR3 length: 15 residues. The V end lost 3 bases, the J end lost 0 bases, and 9 bases lay between the germline ends. Germline CDR1 is SGHAT and CDR2 is FQNNGV.

This chain joins TRBV28 and TRBJ1-1; 7 bases agree with TRBD1. Trimming at V came to 4 bases and at J to 2 bases, leaving 1 base not matched to a gene. The germline CDR1 and CDR2 sequences are MDHEN and SYDVKM. The CDR3 totals 13 residues. The CDR3 coding sequence is TGTGCCAGCAGTTGGGACAGTAACACTGAAGCTTTCTTT. This encodes CASSWDSNTEAFF.

The chain recombines TRBV4-1 with TRBJ2-7; 9 positions match TRBD1. The CDR3 contains 16 residues. Germline V gene lookup returns CDR1 MGHRA and CDR2 YSYEKL. J gave up 3 bases and V 0 bases, and 6 bases lay outside the gene matches. In DNA form, the CDR3 reads TGCGCCAGCAGCCAAGATTCCGGACAGGGGCTCTACGAGCAGTACTTC. It encodes CASSQDSGQGLYEQYF.

The chain has TRBV5-4 and TRBJ1-5; tentative D call: TRBD1 (5 bases). V shed 1 base and J shed 1 base, with 6 bases lying between them. Germline CDR1 reads SGHNT; CDR2 reads YYREEE (reference sequence). This CDR3 region has 14 residues. The CDR3 DNA is TGTGCCAGCAGCTTGCAGGGCAGCAATCAGCCCCAGCATTTT. Amino acids: CASSLQGSNQPQHF.

CDR3 sequence (DNA): TGCGCCAGCAGCTTGTTCGGTTCAGGCGGAGAGACCCAGTACTTC. It codes for CASSLFGSGGETQYF. This chain uses TRBV5-1 with TRBJ2-5; D unclear. The CDR3 contains 15 residues. Germline V gene lookup returns CDR1 SGHRS and CDR2 YFSETQ. Trimming shortened V by 1 base and J by 4 bases, and 14 bases separated the two germline ends.

J is TRBJ1-2 and V is TRBV19; D not resolved. The V gene lost 4 bases and the J gene lost 3 bases, with 12 bases spanning the gap. Germline CDR1 and CDR2: LNHDA and SQIVND (reference sequence). The CDR3 is 14 residues long. The CDR3 here is CASSTLGVDYGYTF. CDR3 in DNA: TGTGCCAGTAGTACCCTCGGGGTTGACTATGGCTACACCTTC.

V is TRBV27 and J is TRBJ2-7; D might be TRBD2 (6 bases). CDR1 and CDR2 from the germline V gene are MNHEY and SMNVEV (reference sequence). The CDR3 covers 11 residues. The germline V and J ends were trimmed by 10 bases and 6 bases, with 13 bases remaining between them. CDR3 amino acids: CATSAGIEQYF. CDR3 sequence (DNA): TGTGCCACTTCGGCGGGGATCGAGCAGTACTTC.

J is TRBJ2-7 and V is TRBV10-3; D remains unclear. Trimming shortened V by 0 bases and J by 6 bases, and 6 bases separated the two germline ends. The germline CDR1 and CDR2 sequences are ENHRY and SYGVKD. The CDR3 spans 12 residues. The CDR3 bases are TGTGCCATCAGTGAGTCGGTACCCGAGCAGTACTTC. Translating it yields CAISESVPEQYF.

CDR3 coding DNA: TGTGCCAGCAGTGGTTGGACAGATTCTTACGAGCAGTACTTC. Translation gives CASSGWTDSYEQYF. The chain combines TRBV28 with TRBJ2-7, with a possible D match to TRBD1 (6 bases). Germline V gene sequence: CDR1 MDHEN, CDR2 SYDVKM. The CDR3 covers 14 residues. Between the trimmed V and J ends, which lost 5 bases and 4 bases, there was a span of 15 bases. Using reference TRBV28 and TRBJ2-7 for the parts outside the CDR3, the full variable domain is DVKVTQSSRYLVKRTGEKVFLECVQDMDHENMFWYRQDPGLGLRLIYFSYDVKMKEKGDIPEGYSVSREKKERFSLILESASTNQTSMYLCASSGWTDSYEQYFGPGTRLTVT.

The chain links TRBV5-1 to TRBJ1-1, with D hard to call. Germline CDR1 is SGHRS and CDR2 is YFSETQ. V gave up 0 bases and J gave up 1 base, with 10 bases separating them. The CDR3 has 15 residues. CDR3 nucleotides: TGCGCCAGCAGCTTGGCCGGACCGCCGAACACTGAAGCTTTCTTT. Protein sequence: CASSLAGPPNTEAFF.

V and J are TRBV15 and TRBJ1-4; maybe TRBD1 (5 bases). The CDR3 consists of 14 residues. The germline V and J ends were trimmed by 4 bases and 8 bases, with 14 bases remaining between them. Germline V gene sequence: CDR1 LNHNV, CDR2 YYDKDF (reference sequence). DNA for the CDR3: TGTGCCACCAGCACGCGCCCCAGGGTCGAAAAACTGTTTTTT. This codes for CATSTRPRVEKLFF.

The rearrangement links TRBV9 to TRBJ2-5; TRBD1 is a possible D gene (5 bases). CDR1 SGDLS and CDR2 YYNGEE come from the germline V gene. V shed 1 base and J shed 4 bases, with 11 bases lying between them. The CDR3 length is 14 residues. Here the CDR3 reads CASSVTLTAETQYF. Here the CDR3 DNA reads TGTGCCAGCAGCGTAACGTTGACAGCAGAGACCCAGTACTTC. Drawing the rest from reference TRBV9 and TRBJ2-5, the complete variable domain is DSGVTQTPKHLITATGQRVTLRCSPRSGDLSVYWYQQSLDQGLQFLIQYYNGEERAKGNILERFSAQQFPDLHSELNLSSLELGDSALYFCASSVTLTAETQYFGPGTRLLVL.

In this sample, this clone turned up once. V usage is TRBV5-1 and J usage is TRBJ2-7; D is possibly TRBD1 (6 bases). CDR3 length: 14 residues. V dropped 4 bases and J dropped 2 bases, with 13 bases sitting between them. Germline CDR1 is SGHRS and CDR2 is YFSETQ. The CDR3 coding sequence is TGCGCCAGCAGCCTAGGACAGCCAACCTACGAGCAGTACTTC. Translation: CASSLGQPTYEQYF.